The present T cell receptor beta chain was sequenced within a study of spatial heterogeneity in lung cancer. Study as a whole: Detection consistently captured more beta-chain sequences than alpha-chain sequences.

Study outcomes and limitations: Ubiquitous, expanded tumor-derived TCRs were more frequently observed in blood at resection than at follow-up.

Individual TCR cDNA molecules each bore their own unique molecular identifier. One entry per CDR3 protein, called by TCRdb with MiXCR from the 5' RACE reads. This repertoire shows some 85,000 distinct CDR3 sequences, approximately 21% found once; its top ten account for 5% to 7.5%. This clonotype was detected many times. The antigen is not known. This sample's time point: sample taken at primary tumor resection. Whole RNA, isolated from tumor, nontumor lung or frozen PBMC, was sequenced without prior sorting. The donor population consisted of some 70 patients with untreated, early-stage non-small cell lung cancer. Germline-derived CDR1 and CDR2 are SNHLY and FYNNEI. Trimming stripped 3 bases from V and 7 bases from J, with 22 bases between. This CDR3 comprises 16 residues.

The chain couples TRBV2 to TRBJ2-7; D is perhaps TRBD1 or TRBD2 (6 bases each). The source is a male donor with early-stage non-small cell lung cancer. The specimen comprised PBMCs, sampled at surgery. The CDR3 sequence: CASSEAGTGALREQYF. The CDR3 DNA reads TGTGCCAGCAGTGAGGCCGGGACGGGGGCCCTCAGGGAGCAGTACTTC.